These T cell receptor beta chains were read from a single sample in a study of T cells in Graves' hyperthyroidism and ophthalmopathy. TCRdb independently ran MiXCR on the multiplex PCR reads; one entry per CDR3 protein. The sample carries hundreds of thousands of distinct CDR3 sequences, about 15% recorded once. The sample comprised blood. All receptors come from a woman aged 50 to 60 with Graves' ophthalmopathy. Both conserved end residues are part of each CDR3. D genes are given only for firm matches. Size tells how often a clone was seen (once, few, many) or the class of an expanded clone, and some rows leave it out.

V: TRBV12-3/TRBV12-4; size: many; J: TRBJ1-6; D: NA; CDR3: CASSLLGLSALHF; DNA: TGTGCCAGCAGTTTACTAGGCCTTTCGGCCCTCCACTTT
V: TRBV28; size: NA; J: TRBJ2-3; D: NA; CDR3: CASSRPTGATDTQYF; DNA: TGTGCCAGCAGTCGACCGACGGGAGCCACAGATACGCAGTATTTT
V: TRBV7-2; size: many; J: TRBJ2-1; D: TRBD1; CDR3: CASSLSKGANEQFF; DNA: TGTGCCAGCAGCTTATCAAAGGGGGCAAATGAGCAGTTCTTC
V: TRBV10-3; size: NA; J: TRBJ2-2; D: TRBD1; CDR3: CAIRTGNAGELFF; DNA: TGTGCCATTCGGACAGGGAACGCCGGGGAGCTGTTTTTT
V: TRBV7-9; size: few; J: TRBJ2-1; D: NA; CDR3: CASLFTQDEQFF; DNA: TGTGCCAGCCTTTTTACGCAGGATGAGCAGTTCTTC
V: TRBV11-2; size: many; J: TRBJ1-2; D: TRBD1; CDR3: CATISPQGGHYGYTF; DNA: TGTGCCACCATATCCCCGCAGGGGGGCCACTATGGCTACACCTTC
V: TRBV20-1; size: many; J: TRBJ1-1; D: TRBD1; CDR3: CSASRVGGPMNTEAFF; DNA: TGCAGTGCTAGCAGAGTAGGGGGCCCCATGAACACTGAAGCTTTCTTT
V: TRBV28; size: many; J: TRBJ2-5; D: TRBD1; CDR3: CASSTGTVETQYF; DNA: TGTGCCAGCAGTACCGGGACAGTCGAGACCCAGTACTTC
V: TRBV28; size: many; J: TRBJ2-7; D: TRBD1; CDR3: CASSLPRGTEQYF; DNA: TGTGCCAGCAGTTTGCCCAGGGGGACCGAGCAGTACTTC
V: TRBV19; size: few; J: TRBJ1-5; D: NA; CDR3: CASSIVGDSNQPQHF; DNA: TGTGCCAGTAGTATAGTAGGGGATAGCAATCAGCCCCAGCATTTT
V: TRBV10-3; size: NA; J: TRBJ1-1; D: TRBD1; CDR3: CAIGTGGFSEAFF; DNA: TGTGCCATCGGGACAGGGGGGTTCTCTGAAGCTTTCTTT
V: TRBV6-1; size: few; J: TRBJ2-7; D: NA; CDR3: CASSPSTVWVYEQYF; DNA: TGTGCCAGCAGTCCCTCGACAGTTTGGGTTTACGAGCAGTACTTC
V: TRBV5-5; size: NA; J: TRBJ2-1; D: NA; CDR3: CASSLSPSSYNEQFF; DNA: TGTGCCAGCAGCTTGAGTCCTAGCTCCTACAATGAGCAGTTCTTC
V: TRBV3-1; size: NA; J: TRBJ2-5; D: TRBD2; CDR3: CASSQAGLASGETQYF; DNA: TGTGCCAGCAGCCAAGCCGGACTAGCCTCTGGGGAGACCCAGTACTTC
V: TRBV3-1; size: many; J: TRBJ2-7; D: TRBD2; CDR3: CASSQGLRREGLLGQYF; DNA: TGTGCCAGCAGCCAAGGTTTGCGGCGGGAGGGCCTTTTAGGGCAGTACTTC
V: TRBV5-1; size: NA; J: TRBJ1-1; D: TRBD1; CDR3: CASSLAGRRTGTEAFF; DNA: TGCGCCAGCAGCTTGGCCGGTCGTCGGACAGGGACTGAAGCTTTCTTT
V: TRBV12-5; size: many; J: TRBJ2-1; D: TRBD2; CDR3: CASGWIAGGPYNEQFF; DNA: TGTGCTAGTGGTTGGATAGCGGGAGGTCCCTACAATGAGCAGTTCTTC
V: TRBV6-1; size: many; J: TRBJ1-5; D: NA; CDR3: CASSSSRRGFSQPQHF; DNA: TGTGCCAGCAGTTCATCAAGGAGGGGGTTTTCTCAGCCCCAGCATTTT
V: TRBV5-8; size: few; J: TRBJ1-3; D: NA; CDR3: CASSDAGHSGNTIYF; DNA: TGTGCCAGCAGCGACGCTGGACACTCTGGAAACACCATATATTTT
V: TRBV6-2/TRBV6-3; size: NA; J: TRBJ2-4; D: TRBD2; CDR3: CASSGTSGRAKNIQYF; DNA: TGTGCCAGCAGCGGAACTAGCGGGAGAGCCAAAAACATTCAGTACTTC
V: TRBV20-1; size: many; J: TRBJ2-1; D: NA; CDR3: CSVQDTYNEQFF; DNA: TGCAGTGTTCAGGATACCTACAATGAGCAGTTCTTC
V: TRBV4-1; size: few; J: TRBJ1-2; D: TRBD1; CDR3: CASSRLDRVNYGYTF; DNA: TGCGCCAGCAGCCGACTCGACAGGGTTAACTATGGCTACACCTTC
V: TRBV28; size: many; J: TRBJ2-7; D: TRBD2; CDR3: CASSYPIWGLAGVLYEQYF; DNA: TGTGCCAGCAGTTACCCAATTTGGGGACTAGCGGGGGTACTCTACGAGCAGTACTTC
V: TRBV20-1; size: NA; J: TRBJ1-1; D: NA; CDR3: CSAVRGIGTEAFF; DNA: TGCAGTGCGGTCAGGGGTATCGGCACTGAAGCTTTCTTT
V: TRBV27; size: NA; J: TRBJ1-4; D: NA; CDR3: CASSFHGYNEKLFF; DNA: TGTGCCAGCAGTTTTCACGGCTATAATGAAAAACTGTTTTTT
V: TRBV15; size: many; J: TRBJ1-2; D: NA; CDR3: CATSRGTEILYGYTF; DNA: TGTGCCACCAGCAGAGGCACAGAGATACTCTATGGCTACACCTTC
V: TRBV28; size: many; J: TRBJ1-5; D: NA; CDR3: CASSFSQPNQPQHF; DNA: TGTGCCAGCAGTTTTAGCCAGCCCAATCAGCCCCAGCATTTT
V: TRBV7-2; size: many; J: TRBJ2-7; D: NA; CDR3: CASSLQYEQYF; DNA: TGTGCCAGCAGCTTACAGTACGAGCAGTACTTC